This T cell receptor beta chain was retrieved from a study of cytomegalovirus exposure and HLA in healthy donors (dated by TCRdb to the late 2010s). Broadly, across the study: According to a later analysis, one platform produced both the 120 validation repertoires and the 550 to 800 repertoires of the first cohort. A separate validation cohort of over 95 different subjects was used in addition to the approximately 700-subject first cohort. The study was designed to test whether signatures of past pathogen exposure could be identified by cataloging public T cell receptors. To predict cytomegalovirus infection status, the study combined high-throughput TCR immunosequencing, statistical association of individual TCRs with disease status, and machine learning. General findings and caveats noted by the study authors: A few of the identified cytomegalovirus-associated TCR beta chains were confirmed in vitro to be specific for cytomegalovirus antigens. The authors suggested that the approach could potentially be extended to other disease states and immunological phenotypes. While some public TCRs were present in many individuals, most TCR sequences turned up only very rarely across donors. A total of 150 or so TCR beta chains were listed by the study as associated with cytomegalovirus. All 120 or so repertoires were used to score co-occurrence in the validation cohort in a later analysis, because that analysis had no HLA typing for the cohort. Cytomegalovirus status was reported to be diagnosed by the classifier with high specificity and sensitivity in both the original and validation cohorts. Subsequent analysis determined that TCRs grouped into clusters in the first cohort also showed a tendency toward co-occurrence across the roughly 110 validation repertoires, and about 93% of cluster scores exceeded 0.

In the case of this clone: The specificity of this receptor is unknown. Base qualities were left out, and no much larger clone turns up one base away.

After removal of 3 bases from V and 8 bases from J, the junction retains 5 bases not matched to a gene. CDR3 length: 15 amino acids, cysteine to phenylalanine. The entry retains the CDR3 DNA only, 45 bases that are in frame from base 1. The germline V gene gives CDR1 as MRHNA and CDR2 as SNTAGT. Donors formed part of the validation cohort, which comprised over a hundred subjects and was distinct from the first cohort of 690 or so subjects. The library came from the immunoSEQ multiplex PCR assay. The study's own analysis went as follows. A statistical classification framework was built to diagnose cytomegalovirus status from the catalog of TCR beta chain sequences. The table was pulled from immuneACCESS by TCRdb, which kept in-frame rearrangements only. Such tables lose some clones; where checked, under half of the loss comes from unresolved V genes, and the rest has no known cause. The V and J calls and clone size are taken from that table; D and trimming were inferred from the DNA. Within this sample are roughly 65,000 clones, with about 89% of them counted one time only. The ten largest clonotypes hold about 3% of the sample.

This chain is built from TRBV6-4 and TRBJ2-1; 12 central nucleotides agree with TRBD2. This receptor was taken from a man younger than 30 in good health and CMV-seronegative. The sequencing sample was made of PBMCs. The CDR3 amino acid sequence is: CASSELAGGVYEQFF. The sequenced DNA: TGTGCCAGCAGTGAGCTAGCGGGAGGGGTCTATGAGCAGTTCTTC.